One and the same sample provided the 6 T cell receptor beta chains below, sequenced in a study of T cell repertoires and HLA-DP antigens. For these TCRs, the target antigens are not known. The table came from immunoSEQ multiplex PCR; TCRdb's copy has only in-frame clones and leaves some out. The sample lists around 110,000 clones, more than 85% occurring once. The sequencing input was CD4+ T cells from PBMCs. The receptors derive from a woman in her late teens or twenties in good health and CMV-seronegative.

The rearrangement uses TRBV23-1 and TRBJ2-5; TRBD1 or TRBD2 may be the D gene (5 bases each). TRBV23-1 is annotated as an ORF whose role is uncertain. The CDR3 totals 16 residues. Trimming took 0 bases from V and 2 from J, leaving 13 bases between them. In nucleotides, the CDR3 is TGCGCCAGCAGTCAATCACAGAGGGGTGGGCAAGAGACCCAGTACTTC. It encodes CASSQSQRGGQETQYF.

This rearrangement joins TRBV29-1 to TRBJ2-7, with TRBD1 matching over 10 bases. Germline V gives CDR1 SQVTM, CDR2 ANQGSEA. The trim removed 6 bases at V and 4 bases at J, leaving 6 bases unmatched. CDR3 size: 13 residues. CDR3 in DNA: TGCAGCGTCCCCGGGACAGGGGTTTACGAGCAGTACTTC. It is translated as CSVPGTGVYEQYF.

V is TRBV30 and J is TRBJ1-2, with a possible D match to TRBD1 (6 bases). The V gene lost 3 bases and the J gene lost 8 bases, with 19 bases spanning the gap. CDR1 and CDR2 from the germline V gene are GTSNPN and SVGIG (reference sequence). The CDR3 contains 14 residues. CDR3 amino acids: CAWSDQGFEGGYTF. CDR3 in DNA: TGTGCCTGGAGCGACCAGGGGTTTGAGGGCGGCTACACCTTC. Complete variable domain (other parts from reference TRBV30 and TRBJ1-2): SQTIHQWPATLVQPVGSPLSLECTVEGTSNPNLYWYRQAAGRGLQLLFYSVGIGQISSEVPQNLSASRPQDRQFILSSKKLLLSDSGFYLCAWSDQGFEGGYTFGSGTRLTVV.

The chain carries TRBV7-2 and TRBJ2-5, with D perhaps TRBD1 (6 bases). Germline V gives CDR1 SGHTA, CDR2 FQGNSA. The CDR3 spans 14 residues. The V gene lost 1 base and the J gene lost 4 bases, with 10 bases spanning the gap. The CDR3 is CASSLEQGGETQYF. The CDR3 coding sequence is TGTGCCAGCAGCTTAGAACAGGGCGGAGAGACCCAGTACTTC.

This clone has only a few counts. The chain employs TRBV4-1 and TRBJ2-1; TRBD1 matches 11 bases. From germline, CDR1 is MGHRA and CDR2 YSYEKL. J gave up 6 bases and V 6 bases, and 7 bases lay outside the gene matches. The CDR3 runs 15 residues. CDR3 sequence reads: CASSRTGGNTNEQFF. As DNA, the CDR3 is TGCGCCAGCAGTCGGACAGGGGGCAATACCAATGAGCAGTTCTTC.

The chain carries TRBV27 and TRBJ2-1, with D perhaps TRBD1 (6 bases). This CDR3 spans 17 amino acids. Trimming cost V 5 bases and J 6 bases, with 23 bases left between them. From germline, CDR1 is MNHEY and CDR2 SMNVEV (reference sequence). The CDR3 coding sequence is TGTGCCAGCAGTCCCAAAGGGGACAAGGGGGTGGGCAATGAGCAGTTCTTC. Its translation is CASSPKGDKGVGNEQFF.